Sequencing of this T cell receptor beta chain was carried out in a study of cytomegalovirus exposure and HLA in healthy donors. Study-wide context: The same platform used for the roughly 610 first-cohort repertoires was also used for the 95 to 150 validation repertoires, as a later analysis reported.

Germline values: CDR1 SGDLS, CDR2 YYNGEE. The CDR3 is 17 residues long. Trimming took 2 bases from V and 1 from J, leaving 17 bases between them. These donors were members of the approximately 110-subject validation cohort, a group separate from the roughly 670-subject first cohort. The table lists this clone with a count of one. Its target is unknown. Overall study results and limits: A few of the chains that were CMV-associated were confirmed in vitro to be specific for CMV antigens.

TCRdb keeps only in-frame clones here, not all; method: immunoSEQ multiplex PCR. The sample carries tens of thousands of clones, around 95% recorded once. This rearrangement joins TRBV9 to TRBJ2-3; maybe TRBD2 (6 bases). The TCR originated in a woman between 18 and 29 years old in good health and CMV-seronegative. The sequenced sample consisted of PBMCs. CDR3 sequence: CASSVNHLGEGTDTQYF. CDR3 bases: TGTGCCAGCAGCGTCAACCACCTTGGGGAGGGCACAGATACGCAGTATTTT.